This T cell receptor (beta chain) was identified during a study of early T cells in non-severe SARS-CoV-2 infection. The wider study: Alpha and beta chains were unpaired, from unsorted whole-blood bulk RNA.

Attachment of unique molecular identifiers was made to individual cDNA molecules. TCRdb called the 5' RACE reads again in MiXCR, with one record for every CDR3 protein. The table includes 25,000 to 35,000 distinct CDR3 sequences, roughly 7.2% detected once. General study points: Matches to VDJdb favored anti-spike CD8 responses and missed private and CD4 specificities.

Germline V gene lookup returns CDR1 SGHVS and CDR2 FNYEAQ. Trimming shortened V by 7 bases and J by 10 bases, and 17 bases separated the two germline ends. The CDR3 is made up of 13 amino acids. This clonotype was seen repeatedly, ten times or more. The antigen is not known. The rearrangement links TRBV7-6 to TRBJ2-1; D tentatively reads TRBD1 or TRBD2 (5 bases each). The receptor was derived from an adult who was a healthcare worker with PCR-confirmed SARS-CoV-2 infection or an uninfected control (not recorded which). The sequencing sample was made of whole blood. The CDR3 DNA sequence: TGTGCCAGCACTCTGGATCGGTGGGGGGAGCAGTTCTTC. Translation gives CASTLDRWGEQFF.